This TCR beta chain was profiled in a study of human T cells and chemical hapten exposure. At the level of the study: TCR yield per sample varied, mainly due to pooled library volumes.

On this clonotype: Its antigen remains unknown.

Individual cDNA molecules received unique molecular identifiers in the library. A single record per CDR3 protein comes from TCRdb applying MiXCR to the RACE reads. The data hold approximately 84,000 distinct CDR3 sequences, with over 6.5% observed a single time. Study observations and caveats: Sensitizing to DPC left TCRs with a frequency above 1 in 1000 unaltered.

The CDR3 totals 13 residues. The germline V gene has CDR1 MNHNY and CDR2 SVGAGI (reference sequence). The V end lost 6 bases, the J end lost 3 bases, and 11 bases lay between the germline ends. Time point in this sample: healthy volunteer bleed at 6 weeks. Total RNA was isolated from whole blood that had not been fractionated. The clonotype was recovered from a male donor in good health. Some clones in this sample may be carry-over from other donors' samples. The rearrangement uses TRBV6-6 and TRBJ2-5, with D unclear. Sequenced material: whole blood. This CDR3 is CASSLGPKETQYF. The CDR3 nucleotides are TGTGCCAGCAGCCTTGGTCCGAAAGAGACCCAGTACTTC.